A selection of T cell receptor beta chains follows, all from one sample in a study of tumor-infiltrating lymphocytes in primary liver carcinoma. TCRdb fed the multiplex PCR reads into MiXCR, producing one record per CDR3 protein. The top ten hold around 9.3% of the sample, which has about 110,000 distinct CDR3 sequences, 50% to 65% seen once. The source material was liver tumor tissue from sampling region 1. These receptors were obtained from an older woman with primary liver carcinoma and hepatitis B virus infection. Both conserved end residues are trimmed from each CDR3. Some rows mark clone size as missing; the rest say once, few, many or name a class of expanded clone.

clone_size: NA
v_call: TRBV6-4
cdr3_aa: ASSALICWCLAVTDTQY

clone_size: many
v_call: TRBV5-8
cdr3_aa: ASSLAPTDRGRHSNQPQH

clone_size: NA
v_call: TRBV4-1
cdr3_aa: ASSQEPCGRDQPQH

clone_size: once
v_call: TRBV5-4
cdr3_aa: VSSKGSNTEAF

clone_size: NA
v_call: TRBV11-2
cdr3_aa: ASNYSRGSGRPSYNEQF

clone_size: many
v_call: TRBV5-1
cdr3_aa: ASNIGTSARVEQF

clone_size: NA
v_call: TRBV15
cdr3_aa: ATSRNRGMNTEAF

clone_size: few
v_call: TRBV5-5
cdr3_aa: ASSQRGSGTGTYGYT

clone_size: many
v_call: TRBV6-2/TRBV6-3
cdr3_aa: ASRRSTSGLSYEQY

clone_size: many
v_call: TRBV5-1
cdr3_aa: ASSLEARGPYEQY

clone_size: once
v_call: TRBV2
cdr3_aa: ASKEDSGKETQY

clone_size: NA
v_call: TRBV14
cdr3_aa: VSSQGGAGQGQFFTEAF

clone_size: NA
v_call: TRBV11-2
cdr3_aa: ASSQTSGMHEQY

clone_size: NA
v_call: TRBV29-1
cdr3_aa: SVHYQETQY

clone_size: NA
v_call: TRBV28
cdr3_aa: ASSFPHEQF

clone_size: many
v_call: TRBV6-6
cdr3_aa: ASGISGANVLT

clone_size: NA
v_call: TRBV28
cdr3_aa: ASSSDGTAYNEQF

clone_size: few
v_call: TRBV7-9
cdr3_aa: ASSLGAGTGWYEQY

clone_size: NA
v_call: TRBV11-2
cdr3_aa: TSSYSHGSGRETQY

clone_size: NA
v_call: TRBV28
cdr3_aa: ASGLYSSYNESF

clone_size: NA
v_call: TRBV29-1
cdr3_aa: SVKVGECYT

clone_size: many
v_call: TRBV10-2
cdr3_aa: ASLEVRGTDTQY

clone_size: NA
v_call: TRBV29-1
cdr3_aa: SVGKTSGRTDAQY

clone_size: NA
v_call: TRBV29-1
cdr3_aa: SVSPSKPEAF

clone_size: many
v_call: TRBV10-3
cdr3_aa: AIREEAGGHNEQF

clone_size: many
v_call: TRBV11-2
cdr3_aa: ASSLVGGRGYSSTDAQY

clone_size: NA
v_call: TRBV5-6
cdr3_aa: ASSLLGTSSTDMQY

clone_size: NA
v_call: TRBV7-9
cdr3_aa: ASSFLQGGIPGANVLT